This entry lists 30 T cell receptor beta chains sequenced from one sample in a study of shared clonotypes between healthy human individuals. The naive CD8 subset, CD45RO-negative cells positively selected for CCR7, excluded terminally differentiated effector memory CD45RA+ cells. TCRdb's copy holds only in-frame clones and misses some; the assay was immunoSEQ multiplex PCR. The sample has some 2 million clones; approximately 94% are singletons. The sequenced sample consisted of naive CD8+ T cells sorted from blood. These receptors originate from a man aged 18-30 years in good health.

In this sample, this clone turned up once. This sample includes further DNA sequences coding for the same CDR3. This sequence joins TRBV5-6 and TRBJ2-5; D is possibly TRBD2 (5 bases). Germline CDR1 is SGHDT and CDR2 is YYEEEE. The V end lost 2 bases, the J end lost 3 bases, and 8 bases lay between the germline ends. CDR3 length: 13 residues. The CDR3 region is CASSLGLEETQYF. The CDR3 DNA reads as TGTGCCAGCAGCTTAGGACTTGAAGAGACCCAGTACTTC.

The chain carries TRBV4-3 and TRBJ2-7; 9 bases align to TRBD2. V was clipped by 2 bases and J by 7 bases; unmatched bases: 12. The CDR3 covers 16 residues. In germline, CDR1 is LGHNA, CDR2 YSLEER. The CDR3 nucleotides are TGCGCCAGCAGCCAAACCTTGGGGCTAGCGGGACAAGAGCAGTACTTC. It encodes CASSQTLGLAGQEQYF.

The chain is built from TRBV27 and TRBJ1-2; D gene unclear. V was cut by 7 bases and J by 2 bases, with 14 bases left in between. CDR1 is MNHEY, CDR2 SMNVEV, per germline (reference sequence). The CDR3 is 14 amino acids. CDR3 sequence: CASKEISGNYGYTF. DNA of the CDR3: TGTGCCAGCAAAGAAATCTCAGGCAACTATGGCTACACCTTC.

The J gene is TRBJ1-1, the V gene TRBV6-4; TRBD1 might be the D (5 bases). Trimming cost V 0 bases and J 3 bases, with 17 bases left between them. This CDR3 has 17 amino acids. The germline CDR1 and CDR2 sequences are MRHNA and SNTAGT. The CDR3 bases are TGTGCCAGCAGTGACTCTTGGGGCAGCCCAACGTACACTGAAGCTTTCTTT. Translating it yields CASSDSWGSPTYTEAFF.

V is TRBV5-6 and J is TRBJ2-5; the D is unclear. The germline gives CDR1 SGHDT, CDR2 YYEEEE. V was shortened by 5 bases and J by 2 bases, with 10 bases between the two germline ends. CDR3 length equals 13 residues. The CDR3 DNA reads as TGTGCCAGCAGTCATGGGTCACAAGAGACCCAGTACTTC. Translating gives CASSHGSQETQYF. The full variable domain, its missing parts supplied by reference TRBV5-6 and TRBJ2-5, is DAGVTQSPTHLIKTRGQQVTLRCSPKSGHDTVSWYQQALGQGPQFIFQYYEEEERQRGNFPDRFSGHQFPNYSSELNVNALLLGDSALYLCASSHGSQETQYFGPGTRLLVL.

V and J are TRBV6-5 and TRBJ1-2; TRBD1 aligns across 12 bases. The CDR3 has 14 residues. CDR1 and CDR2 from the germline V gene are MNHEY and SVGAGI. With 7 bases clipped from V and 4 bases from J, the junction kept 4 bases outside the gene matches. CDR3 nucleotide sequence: TGTGCCAGCACCGGGACAGGGGGCCCCTATGGCTACACCTTC. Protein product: CASTGTGGPYGYTF.

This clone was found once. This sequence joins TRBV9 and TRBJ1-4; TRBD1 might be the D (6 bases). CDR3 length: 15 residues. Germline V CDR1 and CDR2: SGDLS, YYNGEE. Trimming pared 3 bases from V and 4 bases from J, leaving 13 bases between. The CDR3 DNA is TGTGCCAGCAGCGCCGGACAGCACTTTAATGAAAAACTGTTTTTT. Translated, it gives CASSAGQHFNEKLFF.

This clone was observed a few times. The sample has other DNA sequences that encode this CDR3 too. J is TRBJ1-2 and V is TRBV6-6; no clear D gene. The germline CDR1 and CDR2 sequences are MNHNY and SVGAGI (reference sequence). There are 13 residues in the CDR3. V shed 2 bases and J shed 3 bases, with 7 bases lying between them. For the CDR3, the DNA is TGTGCCAGCAGTTACGGCGGCGACTATGGCTACACCTTC. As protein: CASSYGGDYGYTF.

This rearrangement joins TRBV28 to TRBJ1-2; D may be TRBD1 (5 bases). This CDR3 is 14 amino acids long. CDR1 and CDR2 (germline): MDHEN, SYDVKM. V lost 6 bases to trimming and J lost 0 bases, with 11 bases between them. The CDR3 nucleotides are TGTGCCAGCAGCCTCCCGGGACCTAACTATGGCTACACCTTC. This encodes CASSLPGPNYGYTF.

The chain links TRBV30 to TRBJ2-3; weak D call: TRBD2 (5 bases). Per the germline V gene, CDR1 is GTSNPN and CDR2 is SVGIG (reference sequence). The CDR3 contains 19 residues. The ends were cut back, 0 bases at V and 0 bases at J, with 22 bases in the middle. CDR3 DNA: TGTGCCTGGAGTGTCCTGTGGGGAGCCGGAATTTCTAGCACAGATACGCAGTATTTT. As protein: CAWSVLWGAGISSTDTQYF.

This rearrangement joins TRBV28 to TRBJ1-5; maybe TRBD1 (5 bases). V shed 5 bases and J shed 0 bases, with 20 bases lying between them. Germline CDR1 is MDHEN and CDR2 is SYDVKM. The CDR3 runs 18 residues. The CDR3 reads CASSPPGTVAYSNQPQHF. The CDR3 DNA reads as TGTGCCAGCAGTCCCCCAGGGACCGTGGCCTATAGCAATCAGCCCCAGCATTTT.

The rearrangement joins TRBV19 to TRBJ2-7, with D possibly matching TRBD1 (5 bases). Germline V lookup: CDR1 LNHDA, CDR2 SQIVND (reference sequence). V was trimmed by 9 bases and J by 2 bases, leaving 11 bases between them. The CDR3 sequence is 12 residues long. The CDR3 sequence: CASSNRPYEQYF. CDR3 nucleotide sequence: TGTGCCAGCTCGAACAGGCCCTACGAGCAGTACTTC. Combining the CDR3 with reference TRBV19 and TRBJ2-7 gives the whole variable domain DGGITQSPKYLFRKEGQNVTLSCEQNLNHDAMYWYRQDPGQGLRLIYYSQIVNDFQKGDIAEGYSVSREKKESFPLTVTSAQKNPTAFYLCASSNRPYEQYFGPGTRLTVT.

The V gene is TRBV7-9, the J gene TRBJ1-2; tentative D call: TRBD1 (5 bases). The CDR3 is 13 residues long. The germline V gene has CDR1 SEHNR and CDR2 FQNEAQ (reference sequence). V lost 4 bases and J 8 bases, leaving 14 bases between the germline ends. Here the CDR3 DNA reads TGTGCCAGCAGCTCAGGGTACGACGAGGGCTACACCTTC. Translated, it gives CASSSGYDEGYTF. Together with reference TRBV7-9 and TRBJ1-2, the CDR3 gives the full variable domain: DTGVSQNPRHKITKRGQNVTFRCDPISEHNRLYWYRQTLGQGPEFLTYFQNEAQLEKSRLLSDRFSAERPKGSFSTLEIQRTEQGDSAMYLCASSSGYDEGYTFGSGTRLTVV.

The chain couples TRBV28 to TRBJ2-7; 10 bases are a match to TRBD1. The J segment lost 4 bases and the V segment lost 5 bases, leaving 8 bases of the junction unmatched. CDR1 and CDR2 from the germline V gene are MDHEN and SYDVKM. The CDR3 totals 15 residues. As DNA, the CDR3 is TGTGCCAGCAGTCCGGAATGGGACAGGGGATACGAGCAGTACTTC. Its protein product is CASSPEWDRGYEQYF.

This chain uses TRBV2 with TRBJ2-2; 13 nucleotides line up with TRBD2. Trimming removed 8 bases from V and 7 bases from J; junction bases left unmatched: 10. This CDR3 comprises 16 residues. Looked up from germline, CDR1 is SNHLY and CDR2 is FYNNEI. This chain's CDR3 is CASLPLAGGRDGELFF. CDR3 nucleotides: TGTGCCAGCCTTCCACTAGCGGGAGGGCGGGACGGGGAGCTGTTTTTT. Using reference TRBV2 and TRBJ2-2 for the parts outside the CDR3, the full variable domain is EPEVTQTPSHQVTQMGQEVILRCVPISNHLYFYWYRQILGQKVEFLVSFYNNEISEKSEIFDDQFSVERPDGSNFTLKIRSTKLEDSAMYFCASLPLAGGRDGELFFGEGSRLTVL.

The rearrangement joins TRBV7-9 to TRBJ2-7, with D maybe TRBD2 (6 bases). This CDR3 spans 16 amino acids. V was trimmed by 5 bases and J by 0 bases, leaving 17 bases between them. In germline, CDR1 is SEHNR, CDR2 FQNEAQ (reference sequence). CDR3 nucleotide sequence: TGTGCCAGCAGCCCGAATATAGCGACTAGCTCCTACGAGCAGTACTTC. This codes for CASSPNIATSSYEQYF.

For the CDR3, the DNA is TGTGCCAGCAGCGAGGGACCTAAAAACATTCAGTACTTC. Its translation: CASSEGPKNIQYF. The V and J genes are TRBV9 and TRBJ2-4, with D possibly being TRBD1 or TRBD2 (5 bases each). Germline CDR1 reads SGDLS; CDR2 reads YYNGEE. There are 13 residues in the CDR3. V lost 3 bases to trimming and J lost 4 bases, with 8 bases between them.

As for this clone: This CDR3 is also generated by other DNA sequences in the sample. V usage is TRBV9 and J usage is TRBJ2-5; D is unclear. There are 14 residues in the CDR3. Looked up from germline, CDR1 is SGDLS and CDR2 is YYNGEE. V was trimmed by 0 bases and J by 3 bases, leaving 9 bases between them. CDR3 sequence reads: CASSVGGFEETQYF. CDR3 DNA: TGTGCCAGCAGCGTAGGAGGCTTTGAAGAGACCCAGTACTTC.

The DNA of the CDR3 is TGTGCCAGCAGCATTAGACTAGCGGGAACCTACAATGAGCAGTTCTTC. It yields the protein CASSIRLAGTYNEQFF. The chain carries TRBV7-2 and TRBJ2-1; 11 nucleotides match TRBD2. The V gene's germline CDR1 is SGHTA and CDR2 FQGNSA. The junction had 5 bases not matched to a gene; V was cut back by 5 bases and J by 2 bases. CDR3 length: 16 amino acids.

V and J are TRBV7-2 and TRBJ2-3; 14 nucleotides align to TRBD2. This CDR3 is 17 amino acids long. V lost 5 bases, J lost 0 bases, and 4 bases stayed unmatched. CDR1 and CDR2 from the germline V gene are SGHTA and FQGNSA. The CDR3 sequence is CASSPRLAGGSTDTQYF. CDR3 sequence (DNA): TGTGCCAGCAGCCCCCGACTAGCGGGGGGGAGCACAGATACGCAGTATTTT.

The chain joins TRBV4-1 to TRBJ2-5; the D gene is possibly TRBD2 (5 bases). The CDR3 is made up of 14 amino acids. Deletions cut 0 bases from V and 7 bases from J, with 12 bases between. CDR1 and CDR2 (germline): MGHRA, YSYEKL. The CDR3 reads CASSQETGYTTQYF. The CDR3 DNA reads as TGCGCCAGCAGCCAAGAGACGGGATATACGACCCAGTACTTC.

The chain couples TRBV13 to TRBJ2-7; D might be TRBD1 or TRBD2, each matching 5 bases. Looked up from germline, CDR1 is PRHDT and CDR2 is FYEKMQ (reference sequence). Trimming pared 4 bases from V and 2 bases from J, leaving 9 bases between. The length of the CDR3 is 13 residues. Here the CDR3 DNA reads TGTGCCAGCAGCTCAGAGGGGACCTACGAGCAGTACTTC. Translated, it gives CASSSEGTYEQYF.

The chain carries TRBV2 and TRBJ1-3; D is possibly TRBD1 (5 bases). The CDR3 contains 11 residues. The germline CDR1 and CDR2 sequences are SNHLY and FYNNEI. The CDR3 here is CVGERGNTIYF. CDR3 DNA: TGTGTGGGGGAGAGAGGAAACACCATATATTTT.

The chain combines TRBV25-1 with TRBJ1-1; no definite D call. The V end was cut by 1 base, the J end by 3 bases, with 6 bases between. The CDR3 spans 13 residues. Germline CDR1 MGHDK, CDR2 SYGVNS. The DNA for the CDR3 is TGTGCCAGCAGTGAATTCCCACACACTGAAGCTTTCTTT. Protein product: CASSEFPHTEAFF. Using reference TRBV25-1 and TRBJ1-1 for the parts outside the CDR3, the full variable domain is EADIYQTPRYLVIGTGKKITLECSQTMGHDKMYWYQQDPGMELHLIHYSYGVNSTEKGDLSSESTVSRIRTEHFPLTLESARPSHTSQYLCASSEFPHTEAFFGQGTRLTVV.

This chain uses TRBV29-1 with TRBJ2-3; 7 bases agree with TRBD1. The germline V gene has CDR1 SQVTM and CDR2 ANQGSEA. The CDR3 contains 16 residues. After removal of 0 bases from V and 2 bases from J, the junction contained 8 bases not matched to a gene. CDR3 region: CSVEEGGQIYTDTQYF. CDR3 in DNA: TGCAGCGTTGAAGAAGGGGGACAGATATACACAGATACGCAGTATTTT.

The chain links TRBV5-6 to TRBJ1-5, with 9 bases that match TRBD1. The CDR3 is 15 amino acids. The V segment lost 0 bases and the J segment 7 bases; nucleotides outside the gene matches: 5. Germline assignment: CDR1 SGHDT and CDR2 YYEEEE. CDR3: CASSLDGDRAQPQHF. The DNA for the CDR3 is TGTGCCAGCAGCTTGGATGGGGACAGGGCCCAGCCCCAGCATTTT.

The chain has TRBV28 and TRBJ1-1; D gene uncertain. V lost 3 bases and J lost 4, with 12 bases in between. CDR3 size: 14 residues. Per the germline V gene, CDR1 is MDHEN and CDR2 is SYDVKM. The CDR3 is CASSFFGVGTEAFF. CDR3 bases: TGTGCCAGCAGTTTTTTTGGGGTTGGCACTGAAGCTTTCTTT.

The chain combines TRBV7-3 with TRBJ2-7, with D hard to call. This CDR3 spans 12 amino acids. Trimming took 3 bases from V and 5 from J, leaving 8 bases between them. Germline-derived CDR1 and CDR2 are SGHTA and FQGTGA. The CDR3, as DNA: TGTGCCAGCAGCTTCACGGGCCACGAGCAGTACTTC. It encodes CASSFTGHEQYF.

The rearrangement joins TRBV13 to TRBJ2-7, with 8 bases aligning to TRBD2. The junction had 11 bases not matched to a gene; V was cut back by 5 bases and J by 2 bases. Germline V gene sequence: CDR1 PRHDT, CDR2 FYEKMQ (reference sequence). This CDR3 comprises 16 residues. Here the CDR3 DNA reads TGTGCCAGCAGCGCAACTAGCGGACACAATACCTACGAGCAGTACTTC. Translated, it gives CASSATSGHNTYEQYF.

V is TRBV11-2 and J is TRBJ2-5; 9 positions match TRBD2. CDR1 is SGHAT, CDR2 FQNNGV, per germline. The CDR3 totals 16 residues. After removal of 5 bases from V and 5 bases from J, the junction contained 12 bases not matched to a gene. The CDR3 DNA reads TGTGCCAGCAGCACCGGACTAGCGAGAGGAGAGGAGACCCAGTACTTC. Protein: CASSTGLARGEETQYF.